This T cell receptor (beta chain) appears in the sequencing data of a study of shared T cell receptors in the human thymus. The assay was immunoSEQ multiplex PCR, and TCRdb's table has in-frame clones only and misses some. This sample has hundreds of thousands of clones, with over 75% found just once. The CDR3 has 15 residues. Germline loops: CDR1 SNHLY, CDR2 FYNNEI. Deletions cut 5 bases from V and 5 bases from J, with 18 bases between. This clone showed up just once. Another study also made use of these data, one on human thymus T cells. That work adds: Corrective surgery for congenital heart defects was being performed on the healthy Finnish infants who served as donors. The thymus was resected at corrective cardiac surgery. Usage of V and J genes appeared biased in thymic and blood repertoires. Thymic repertoires from unrelated individuals overlapped highly, related research reported.

This TCR came from a boy under three years old with a congenital heart defect. Sequenced: thymocytes. The chain recombines TRBV2 with TRBJ1-2, with D possibly being TRBD1 (6 bases). The CDR3 coding sequence is TGTGCCAGCAGTCATTACAGGGTATGTCGTTATGGCTACACCTTC. It yields the protein CASSHYRVCRYGYTF.